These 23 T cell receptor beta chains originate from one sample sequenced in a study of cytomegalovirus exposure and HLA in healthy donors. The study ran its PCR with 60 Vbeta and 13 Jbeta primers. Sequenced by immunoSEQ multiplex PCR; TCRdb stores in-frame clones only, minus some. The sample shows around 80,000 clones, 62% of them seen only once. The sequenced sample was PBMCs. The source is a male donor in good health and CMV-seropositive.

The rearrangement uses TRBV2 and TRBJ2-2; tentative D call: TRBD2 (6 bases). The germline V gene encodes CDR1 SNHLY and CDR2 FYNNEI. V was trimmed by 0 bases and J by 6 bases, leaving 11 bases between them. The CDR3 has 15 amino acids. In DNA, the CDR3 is TGTGCCAGCAGTGAAGCCCGGGGGAAGGCCGGGGAGCTGTTTTTT. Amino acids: CASSEARGKAGELFF. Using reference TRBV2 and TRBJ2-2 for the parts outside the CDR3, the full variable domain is EPEVTQTPSHQVTQMGQEVILRCVPISNHLYFYWYRQILGQKVEFLVSFYNNEISEKSEIFDDQFSVERPDGSNFTLKIRSTKLEDSAMYFCASSEARGKAGELFFGEGSRLTVL.

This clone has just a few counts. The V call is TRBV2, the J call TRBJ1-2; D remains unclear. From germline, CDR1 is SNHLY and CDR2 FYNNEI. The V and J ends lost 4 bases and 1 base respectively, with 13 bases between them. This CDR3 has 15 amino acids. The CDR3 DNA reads TGTGCCAGCAGTGCTGGTTCGGGTGGTAACTATGGCTACACCTTC. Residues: CASSAGSGGNYGYTF.

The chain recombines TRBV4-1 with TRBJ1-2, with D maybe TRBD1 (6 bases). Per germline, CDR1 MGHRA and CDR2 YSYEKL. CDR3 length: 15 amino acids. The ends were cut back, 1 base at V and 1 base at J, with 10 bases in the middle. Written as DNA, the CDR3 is TGCGCCAGCAGCCAAGTTCTAGGGGGTAACTATGGCTACACCTTC. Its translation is CASSQVLGGNYGYTF.

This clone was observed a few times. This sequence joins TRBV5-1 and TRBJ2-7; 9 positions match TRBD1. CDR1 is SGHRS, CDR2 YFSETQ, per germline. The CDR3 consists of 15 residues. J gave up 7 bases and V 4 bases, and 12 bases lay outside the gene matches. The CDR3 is CASSVGTGPPGEQYF. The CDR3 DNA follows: TGCGCCAGCAGCGTTGGGACAGGGCCACCCGGGGAGCAGTACTTC.

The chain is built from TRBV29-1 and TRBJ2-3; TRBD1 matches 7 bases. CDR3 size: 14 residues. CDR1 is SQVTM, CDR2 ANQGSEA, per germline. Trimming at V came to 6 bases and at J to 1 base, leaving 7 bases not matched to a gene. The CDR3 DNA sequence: TGCAGCGTGGGACAGCCCCCCGGCACAGATACGCAGTATTTT. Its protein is CSVGQPPGTDTQYF.

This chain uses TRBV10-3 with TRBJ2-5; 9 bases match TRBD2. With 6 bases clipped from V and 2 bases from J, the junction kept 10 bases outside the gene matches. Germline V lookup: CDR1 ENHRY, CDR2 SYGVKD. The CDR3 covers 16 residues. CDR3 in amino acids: CAIRAGGPGIQETQYF. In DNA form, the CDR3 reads TGTGCCATCAGGGCGGGAGGGCCGGGAATTCAAGAGACCCAGTACTTC.

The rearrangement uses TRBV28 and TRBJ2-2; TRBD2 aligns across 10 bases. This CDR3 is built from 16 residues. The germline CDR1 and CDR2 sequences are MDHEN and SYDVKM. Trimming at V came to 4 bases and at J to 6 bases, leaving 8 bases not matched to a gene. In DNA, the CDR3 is TGTGCCAGCAGTTCCTATAGCGGGAGGAGCTCCGGGGAGCTGTTTTTT. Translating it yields CASSSYSGRSSGELFF. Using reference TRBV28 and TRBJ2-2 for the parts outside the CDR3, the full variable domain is DVKVTQSSRYLVKRTGEKVFLECVQDMDHENMFWYRQDPGLGLRLIYFSYDVKMKEKGDIPEGYSVSREKKERFSLILESASTNQTSMYLCASSSYSGRSSGELFFGEGSRLTVL.

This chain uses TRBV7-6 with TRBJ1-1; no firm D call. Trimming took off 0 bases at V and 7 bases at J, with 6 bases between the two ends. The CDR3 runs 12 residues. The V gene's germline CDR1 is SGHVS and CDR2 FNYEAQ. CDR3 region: CASSLALCEAFF. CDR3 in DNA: TGTGCCAGCAGCTTAGCCTTATGTGAAGCTTTCTTT.

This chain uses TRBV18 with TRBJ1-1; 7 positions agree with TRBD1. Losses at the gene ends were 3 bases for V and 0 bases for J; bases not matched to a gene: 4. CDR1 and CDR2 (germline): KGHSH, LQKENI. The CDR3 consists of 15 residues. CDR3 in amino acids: CASSPEQGMNTEAFF. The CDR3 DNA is TGTGCCAGCTCACCTGAACAGGGGATGAACACTGAAGCTTTCTTT.

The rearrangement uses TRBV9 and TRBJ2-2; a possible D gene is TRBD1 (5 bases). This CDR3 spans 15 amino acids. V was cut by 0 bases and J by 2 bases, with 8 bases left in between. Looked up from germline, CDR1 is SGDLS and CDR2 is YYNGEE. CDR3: CASSVVTGNTGELFF. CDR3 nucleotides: TGTGCCAGCAGCGTAGTAACAGGAAACACCGGGGAGCTGTTTTTT.

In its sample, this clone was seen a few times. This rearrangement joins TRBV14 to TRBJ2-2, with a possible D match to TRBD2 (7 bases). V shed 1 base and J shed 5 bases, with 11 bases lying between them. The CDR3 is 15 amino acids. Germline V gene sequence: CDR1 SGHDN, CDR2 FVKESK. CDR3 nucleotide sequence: TGTGCCAGCAGCCAAGGAGGGGGGGCGACCGGGGAGCTGTTTTTT. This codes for CASSQGGGATGELFF. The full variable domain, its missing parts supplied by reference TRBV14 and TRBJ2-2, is EAGVTQFPSHSVIEKGQTVTLRCDPISGHDNLYWYRRVMGKEIKFLLHFVKESKQDESGMPNNRFLAERTGGTYSTLKVQPAELEDSGVYFCASSQGGGATGELFFGEGSRLTVL.

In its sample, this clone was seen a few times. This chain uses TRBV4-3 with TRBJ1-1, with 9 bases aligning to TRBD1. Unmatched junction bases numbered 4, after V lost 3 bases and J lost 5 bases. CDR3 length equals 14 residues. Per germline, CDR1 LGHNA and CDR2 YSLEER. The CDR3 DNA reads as TGCGCCAGCAGCCACGGGACAGGGAAAACTGAAGCTTTCTTT. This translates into CASSHGTGKTEAFF.

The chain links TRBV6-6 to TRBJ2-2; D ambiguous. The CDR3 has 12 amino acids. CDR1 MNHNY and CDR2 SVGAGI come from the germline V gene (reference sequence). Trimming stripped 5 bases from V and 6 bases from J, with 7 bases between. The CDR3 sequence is CASSEAAGELFF. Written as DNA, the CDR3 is TGTGCCAGCAGTGAGGCCGCCGGGGAGCTGTTTTTT.

The CDR3 is CASESGQGGKGYTF. CDR3 bases: TGTGCCAGCGAATCGGGACAGGGTGGAAAGGGCTACACCTTC. The V call is TRBV28, the J call TRBJ1-2, with 9 bases fitting TRBD1. The germline gives CDR1 MDHEN, CDR2 SYDVKM. The CDR3 contains 14 residues. V lost 8 bases and J lost 8; bases outside the gene matches: 12.

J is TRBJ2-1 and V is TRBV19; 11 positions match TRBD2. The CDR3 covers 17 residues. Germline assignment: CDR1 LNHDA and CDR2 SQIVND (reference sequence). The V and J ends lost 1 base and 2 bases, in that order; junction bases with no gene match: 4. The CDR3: CASSIGLAGFAYNEQFF. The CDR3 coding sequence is TGTGCCAGTAGTATAGGACTAGCGGGATTCGCCTACAATGAGCAGTTCTTC.

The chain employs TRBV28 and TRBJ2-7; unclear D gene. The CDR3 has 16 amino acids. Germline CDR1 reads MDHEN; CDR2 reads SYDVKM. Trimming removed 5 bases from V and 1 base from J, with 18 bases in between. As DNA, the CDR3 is TGTGCCAGCAGTACCCTATCTGGGCTATTTTCCTACGAGCAGTACTTC. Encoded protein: CASSTLSGLFSYEQYF.

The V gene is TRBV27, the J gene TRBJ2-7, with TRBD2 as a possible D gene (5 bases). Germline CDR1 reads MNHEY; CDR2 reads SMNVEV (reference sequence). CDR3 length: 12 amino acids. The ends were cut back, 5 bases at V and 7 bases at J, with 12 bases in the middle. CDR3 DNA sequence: TGTGCCAGCAGTCCGGCCCCGGGGGAGCAGTACTTC. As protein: CASSPAPGEQYF.

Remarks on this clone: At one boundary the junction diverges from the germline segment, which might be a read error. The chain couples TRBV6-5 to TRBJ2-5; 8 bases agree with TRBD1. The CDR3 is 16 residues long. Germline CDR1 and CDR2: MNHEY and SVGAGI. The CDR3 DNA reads TGTGCCACCAGTTCCTCCAGACAGGGGAAACAAGAGACCCAGTACTTC. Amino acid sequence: CATSSSRQGKQETQYF.

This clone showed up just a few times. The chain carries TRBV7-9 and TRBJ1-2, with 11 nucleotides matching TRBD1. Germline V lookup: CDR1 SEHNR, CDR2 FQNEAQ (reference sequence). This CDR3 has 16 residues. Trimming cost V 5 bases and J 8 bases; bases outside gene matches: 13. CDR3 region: CASSLPRGQGAEGYTF. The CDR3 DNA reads TGTGCCAGCAGCCTACCTCGAGGACAGGGGGCAGAAGGCTACACCTTC.

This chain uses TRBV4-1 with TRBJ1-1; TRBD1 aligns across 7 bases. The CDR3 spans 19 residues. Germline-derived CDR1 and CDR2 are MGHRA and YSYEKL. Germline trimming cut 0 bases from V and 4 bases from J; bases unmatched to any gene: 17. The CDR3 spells CASSQDRGGQNMRGTEAFF. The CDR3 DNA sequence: TGCGCCAGCAGCCAAGATCGGGGGGGACAGAACATGAGAGGCACTGAAGCTTTCTTT.

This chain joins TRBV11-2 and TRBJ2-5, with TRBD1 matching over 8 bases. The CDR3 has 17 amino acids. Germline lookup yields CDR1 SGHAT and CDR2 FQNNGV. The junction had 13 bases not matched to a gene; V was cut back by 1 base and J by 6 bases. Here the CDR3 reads CASSLVGTGALQQTQYF. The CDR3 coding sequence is TGTGCCAGCAGCTTAGTCGGGACAGGTGCCTTACAACAGACCCAGTACTTC.

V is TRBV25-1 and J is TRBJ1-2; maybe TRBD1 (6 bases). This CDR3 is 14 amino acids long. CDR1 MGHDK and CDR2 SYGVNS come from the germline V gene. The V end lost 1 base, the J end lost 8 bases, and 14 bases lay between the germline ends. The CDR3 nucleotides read TGTGCCAGCAGTGAATTTCGGCAGGGACACGGCTACACCTTC. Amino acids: CASSEFRQGHGYTF.

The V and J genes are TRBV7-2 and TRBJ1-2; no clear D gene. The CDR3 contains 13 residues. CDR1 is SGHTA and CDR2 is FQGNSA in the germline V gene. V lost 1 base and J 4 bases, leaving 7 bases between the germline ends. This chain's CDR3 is CASSLDSIYGYTF. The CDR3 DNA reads TGTGCCAGCAGCTTAGACAGCATCTATGGCTACACCTTC.